The 29 T cell receptor beta chains in this list originate from one sample, sequenced in a study of cytomegalovirus exposure and HLA in healthy donors. The PCR had 60 Vbeta and 13 Jbeta primers. Here immunoSEQ multiplex PCR was the method, and the copy in TCRdb shows in-frame clones only, minus some. Of 75,000 to 80,000 clones listed, about 78% are singletons. The sample comprised PBMCs. The receptors here all came from a male donor in good health and CMV-seronegative.

This clone has a single count. J is TRBJ2-5 and V is TRBV29-1, with D hard to call. The ends were cut back, 5 bases at V and 1 base at J, with 8 bases in the middle. Germline V gene sequence: CDR1 SQVTM, CDR2 ANQGSEA. CDR3 length equals 12 residues. The DNA of the CDR3 is TGCAGCGTTTTAGAGTTCCAAGAGACCCAGTACTTC. Residues: CSVLEFQETQYF.

This chain links TRBV9 with TRBJ2-3, with 13 bases lining up with TRBD2. Germline CDR1 SGDLS, CDR2 YYNGEE. CDR3 length equals 17 residues. Trimming cost V 0 bases and J 5 bases; bases outside gene matches: 6. CDR3 nucleotides: TGTGCCAGCAGCGTAGCTGGACTAGCGGGAGCTGGAGATACGCAGTATTTT. Protein product: CASSVAGLAGAGDTQYF.

The V and J genes are TRBV6-5 and TRBJ1-2; 7 bases agree with TRBD1. This CDR3 is 13 amino acids long. Trimming took 5 bases from V and 6 from J; bases not matched to a gene: 6. Germline CDR1 reads MNHEY; CDR2 reads SVGAGI. In DNA form, the CDR3 reads TGTGCCAGCAGTAAGACAGGGATTAATGGCTACACCTTC. This codes for CASSKTGINGYTF.

The chain recombines TRBV23-1 with TRBJ2-7, with 10 bases that match TRBD1. TRBV23-1 is an open reading frame, and its role is uncertain. The V and J ends lost 3 bases and 2 bases, in that order; junction bases with no gene match: 7. The CDR3 runs 16 residues. The CDR3 nucleotides read TGCGCCAGCAGTCATCCTGACAGGGGGCTCCCCTACGAGCAGTACTTC. Protein product: CASSHPDRGLPYEQYF.

The rearrangement uses TRBV7-9 and TRBJ2-3; D is unresolved. The CDR3 loop spans 12 amino acids. Trimming removed 3 bases at V and 4 bases at J, with 5 bases between. Germline lookup yields CDR1 SEHNR and CDR2 FQNEAQ (reference sequence). The CDR3 DNA reads as TGTGCCAGCAGCTTGACTGCAGATACGCAGTATTTT. Its protein product is CASSLTADTQYF.

For the CDR3, the DNA is TGTGCCAGCACCAATCTGGGGGGTTCACCCCTCCACTTT. It codes for CASTNLGGSPLHF. The rearrangement links TRBV27 to TRBJ1-6; tentatively, D is TRBD1 (5 bases). The germline gives CDR1 MNHEY, CDR2 SMNVEV (reference sequence). The CDR3 totals 13 residues. With 7 bases removed from V and 9 bases from J, the gap between germline ends came to 13 bases.

The chain recombines TRBV4-1 with TRBJ2-2; TRBD1 matches 7 bases. V gave up 4 bases and J gave up 7 bases; unmatched junction bases: 9. There are 15 residues in the CDR3. Germline CDR1 MGHRA, CDR2 YSYEKL. CDR3 protein: CASSRQQGLGGELFF. Here the CDR3 DNA reads TGCGCCAGCAGCCGACAACAGGGGTTAGGCGGGGAGCTGTTTTTT.

This clone has only a few counts. This same CDR3 is encoded by further DNA sequences in the sample. This rearrangement joins TRBV5-6 to TRBJ2-5; 8 bases align to TRBD1. CDR1 SGHDT and CDR2 YYEEEE come from the germline V gene. CDR3 length equals 14 residues. The J segment lost 1 base and the V segment lost 2 bases, leaving 1 base of the junction unmatched. The chain's CDR3 is CASSLGTGQETQYF. As DNA, the CDR3 is TGTGCCAGCAGCTTAGGGACAGGCCAAGAGACCCAGTACTTC. The complete variable domain, with remaining parts taken from reference TRBV5-6 and TRBJ2-5, reads DAGVTQSPTHLIKTRGQQVTLRCSPKSGHDTVSWYQQALGQGPQFIFQYYEEEERQRGNFPDRFSGHQFPNYSSELNVNALLLGDSALYLCASSLGTGQETQYFGPGTRLLVL.

V is TRBV6-1 and J is TRBJ2-1, with D possibly being TRBD2 (7 bases). The CDR3 has 12 amino acids. Germline V gene data show CDR1 as MNHNS and CDR2 as SASEGT. The V end lost 2 bases, the J end lost 10 bases, and 9 bases lay between the germline ends. In DNA form, the CDR3 reads TGTGCCAGCAGTGAACGGGGGGCCGAGCAGTTCTTC. It yields the protein CASSERGAEQFF.

CDR3 coding DNA: TGTGCCAGCAGCCCATTCGAGGGACAGAGGCTGTACGAGCAGTACTTC. Protein: CASSPFEGQRLYEQYF. The gene calls are TRBV13 and TRBJ2-7; 7 bases agree with TRBD1. The CDR3 contains 16 residues. V lost 5 bases and J lost 4; bases outside the gene matches: 14. The germline CDR1 and CDR2 sequences are PRHDT and FYEKMQ (reference sequence).

This clone was recorded a few times. Here the CDR3 reads CASSSSSGTNTGELFF. As DNA, the CDR3 is TGTGCCAGCAGCAGTTCTAGCGGAACGAACACCGGGGAGCTGTTTTTT. The V gene is TRBV5-8, the J gene TRBJ2-2; 7 positions agree with TRBD2. The V gene's germline CDR1 is SGHTS and CDR2 YDEGEE. The J segment lost 0 bases and the V segment lost 4 bases, leaving 6 bases of the junction unmatched. The CDR3 contains 16 residues.

This clone has just one count. The CDR3 coding sequence is TGTGCCAGCAGTCTCTCCCGGAACCAGGGAGAGACCCAGTACTTC. Residues: CASSLSRNQGETQYF. This chain joins TRBV6-1 and TRBJ2-5; the D gene is possibly TRBD1 (5 bases). The germline CDR1 and CDR2 sequences are MNHNS and SASEGT. Trimming removed 5 bases from V and 4 bases from J, with 17 bases in between. The CDR3 has 15 residues.

This clone was counted between two and nine times. This chain connects TRBV4-1 to TRBJ2-3, with D possibly matching TRBD2 (5 bases). The germline CDR1 and CDR2 sequences are MGHRA and YSYEKL. Trimming removed 4 bases from V and 3 bases from J, with 8 bases in between. The CDR3 is 13 amino acids. The CDR3 DNA sequence: TGCGCCAGCAGCCGAGGACTTACAGATACGCAGTATTTT. This gives the protein CASSRGLTDTQYF.

The rearrangement uses TRBV7-3 and TRBJ2-3; D call uncertain. This CDR3 comprises 12 residues. The germline CDR1 and CDR2 sequences are SGHTA and FQGTGA. V gave up 3 bases and J gave up 5 bases, with 6 bases separating them. The CDR3 DNA reads as TGTGCCAGCAGCTTGGTCGGAGATACGCAGTATTTT. It encodes CASSLVGDTQYF. Full variable domain (outside the CDR3, taken from reference TRBV7-3 and TRBJ2-3): GAGVSQTPSNKVTEKGKYVELRCDPISGHTALYWYRQSLGQGPEFLIYFQGTGAADDSGLPNDRFFAVRPEGSVSTLKIQRTERGDSAVYLCASSLVGDTQYFGPGTRLTVL.

This clone was picked up a small number of times. The V and J genes are TRBV2 and TRBJ2-7; weak D call: TRBD1 (6 bases). V was trimmed by 6 bases and J by 3 bases, leaving 9 bases between them. Germline values: CDR1 SNHLY, CDR2 FYNNEI. The CDR3 spans 12 residues. The CDR3: CASRLQGYEQYF. The CDR3 nucleotides read TGTGCCAGCAGACTACAGGGCTACGAGCAGTACTTC.

This clone has just a few counts. The chain has TRBV7-9 and TRBJ2-5; TRBD1 agrees at 7 bases. The V segment lost 5 bases and the J segment 2 bases; nucleotides outside the gene matches: 8. This CDR3 region has 15 residues. CDR1 is SEHNR, CDR2 FQNEAQ, per germline (reference sequence). The CDR3 DNA is TGTGCCAGCAGCGCACGACAGGGCTTTCAAGAGACCCAGTACTTC. Encoded protein: CASSARQGFQETQYF.

The J gene is TRBJ2-3, the V gene TRBV29-1; 13 bases map to TRBD2. V shed 6 bases and J 2 bases; nucleotides not matched to a gene: 5. The CDR3 totals 15 residues. The germline V gene encodes CDR1 SQVTM and CDR2 ANQGSEA. This chain's CDR3 is CSVILAGGPTDTQYF. In nucleotides, the CDR3 is TGCAGCGTAATACTAGCGGGAGGGCCCACAGATACGCAGTATTTT.

The DNA for the CDR3 is TGTGCCAGCAGCTTTCAAAACCGGCAAGAGACCCAGTACTTC. Amino acids: CASSFQNRQETQYF. The chain carries TRBV5-4 and TRBJ2-5; D is ambiguous. Per the germline V gene, CDR1 is SGHNT and CDR2 is YYREEE (reference sequence). Trimming left V 2 bases short and J 2 bases short, with 10 bases between. The CDR3 is made up of 14 amino acids.

The CDR3, as DNA: TGCAGCGTTGGGAGGAAGGGGGCCGGCTATGGCTACACCTTC. Protein: CSVGRKGAGYGYTF. The chain combines TRBV29-1 with TRBJ1-2; 7 positions match TRBD1. The germline V gene encodes CDR1 SQVTM and CDR2 ANQGSEA. The CDR3 is 14 amino acids. V was pared by 4 bases and J by 4 bases, with 9 bases of the junction left unmatched.

This rearrangement joins TRBV11-2 to TRBJ2-3; TRBD2 matches at 13 bases. V lost 4 bases, J lost 0 bases, and 7 bases stayed unmatched. CDR1 SGHAT and CDR2 FQNNGV come from the germline V gene. The CDR3 runs to 18 residues. CDR3 nucleotide sequence: TGTGCCAGCAGCTCGCGACTAGCGGGGGGCTGGAGCACAGATACGCAGTATTTT. This sequence encodes CASSSRLAGGWSTDTQYF.

The V call is TRBV15, the J call TRBJ2-5, with 8 bases identical to TRBD2. CDR1 is LNHNV, CDR2 YYDKDF, per germline (reference sequence). The CDR3 extends over 15 amino acids. V was pared by 0 bases and J by 5 bases, with 5 bases of the junction left unmatched. The CDR3 spells CATSRDRGGGETQYF. CDR3 DNA: TGTGCCACCAGCAGAGATCGGGGCGGGGGGGAGACCCAGTACTTC.

This rearrangement joins TRBV2 to TRBJ2-7, with 7 nucleotides matching TRBD1. The CDR3 has 12 residues. The V gene's germline CDR1 is SNHLY and CDR2 FYNNEI. With 10 bases clipped from V and 2 bases from J, the junction kept 5 bases outside the gene matches. The CDR3 DNA is TGTGCCATCACGACAGGGCCCTACGAGCAGTACTTC. Encoded protein: CAITTGPYEQYF.

The V gene is TRBV28, the J gene TRBJ2-5; 7 bases map to TRBD1. This CDR3 spans 15 amino acids. The germline V gene encodes CDR1 MDHEN and CDR2 SYDVKM. V shed 4 bases, J shed 5 bases, and the junction held 10 bases outside the gene matches. CDR3 in DNA: TGTGCCAGCAGTTCTCCGACAGGGCAGATCGAGACCCAGTACTTC. Its protein is CASSSPTGQIETQYF. Complete variable domain (other parts from reference TRBV28 and TRBJ2-5): DVKVTQSSRYLVKRTGEKVFLECVQDMDHENMFWYRQDPGLGLRLIYFSYDVKMKEKGDIPEGYSVSREKKERFSLILESASTNQTSMYLCASSSPTGQIETQYFGPGTRLLVL.

This chain joins TRBV4-2 and TRBJ2-3, with 7 bases that match TRBD2. The V gene end was trimmed by 5 bases and the J gene end by 6 bases; junction bases not matched to a gene: 8. Germline CDR1 reads LGHNA; CDR2 reads YNFKEQ. The CDR3 runs 14 residues. The CDR3, as DNA: TGTGCCAGCAGCTTAGCGGGTGGAGATGATACGCAGTATTTT. This translates into CASSLAGGDDTQYF.

The genes are TRBV7-6 and TRBJ2-3; the match to TRBD1 covers 7 bases. The CDR3 runs 15 residues. J lost 2 bases, V lost 3 bases, and 5 bases had no gene match. CDR1 is SGHVS, CDR2 FNYEAQ, per germline. The chain's CDR3 is CASSLETGFTDTQYF. The CDR3 DNA sequence: TGTGCCAGCAGCTTGGAGACAGGGTTCACAGATACGCAGTATTTT.

The chain joins TRBV5-1 to TRBJ1-6, with TRBD1 matching 7 bases. The CDR3 is 14 amino acids. The junction had 2 bases not matched to a gene; V was cut back by 3 bases and J by 5 bases. The germline V gene has CDR1 SGHRS and CDR2 YFSETQ. In DNA form, the CDR3 reads TGCGCCAGCAGCTCGGACAGGAATAATTCACCCCTCCACTTT. It codes for CASSSDRNNSPLHF. The whole variable domain, filled in from reference TRBV5-1 and TRBJ1-6, reads KAGVTQTPRYLIKTRGQQVTLSCSPISGHRSVSWYQQTPGQGLQFLFEYFSETQRNKGNFPGRFSGRQFSNSRSEMNVSTLELGDSALYLCASSSDRNNSPLHFGNGTRLTVT.

The chain recombines TRBV5-1 with TRBJ2-7; D is uncertain. V dropped 2 bases and J dropped 5 bases, with 14 bases sitting between them. The CDR3 extends over 14 amino acids. Germline CDR1 reads SGHRS; CDR2 reads YFSETQ. DNA of the CDR3: TGCGCCAGCAGCTTTATTACCTTATCGGACGAGCAGTACTTC. It is translated as CASSFITLSDEQYF.

The chain joins TRBV5-6 to TRBJ2-3, with 7 bases identical to TRBD2. This CDR3 is 15 amino acids long. The V and J ends lost 4 bases and 3 bases, in that order; junction bases with no gene match: 8. Germline V gives CDR1 SGHDT, CDR2 YYEEEE. The CDR3 is CASSPWGGETDTQYF. For the CDR3, the DNA is TGTGCCAGCAGCCCCTGGGGGGGGGAAACAGATACGCAGTATTTT.

The genes are TRBV19 and TRBJ1-1, with TRBD1 matching over 8 bases. The CDR3 is made up of 14 amino acids. CDR1 is LNHDA and CDR2 is SQIVND in the germline V gene (reference sequence). The J segment lost 1 base and the V segment lost 4 bases, leaving 2 bases of the junction unmatched. CDR3 region: CASSTGQGNTEAFF. The DNA of the CDR3 is TGTGCCAGTAGTACCGGACAGGGGAACACTGAAGCTTTCTTT.